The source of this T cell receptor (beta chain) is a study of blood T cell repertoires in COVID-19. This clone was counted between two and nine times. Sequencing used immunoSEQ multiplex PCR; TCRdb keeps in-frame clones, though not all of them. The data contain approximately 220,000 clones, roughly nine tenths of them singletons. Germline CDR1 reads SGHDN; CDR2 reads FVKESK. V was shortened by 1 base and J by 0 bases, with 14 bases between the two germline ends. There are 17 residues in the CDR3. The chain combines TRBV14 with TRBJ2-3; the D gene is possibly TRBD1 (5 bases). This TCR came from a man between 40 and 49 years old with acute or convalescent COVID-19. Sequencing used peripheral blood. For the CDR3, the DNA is TGTGCCAGCAGCCAAGGGACATTCTTCGCTAGCACAGATACGCAGTATTTT. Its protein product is CASSQGTFFASTDTQYF.